Included here is one T cell receptor (beta chain) sequence, with context. What it recognizes is unknown. This specimen belongs to a study of shared clonotypes between healthy human individuals. The CDR3 consists of 17 residues. V lost 6 bases, J lost 4 bases, and 24 bases lay in between. Germline lookup yields CDR1 SNHLY and CDR2 FYNNEI. CD45RO-negative, CCR7-positively selected cells formed the naive CD8 fraction, excluding terminally differentiated effector memory CD45RA+ cells. The study ran the assay at deep level. Data came from immunoSEQ multiplex PCR; TCRdb stores just in-frame clones and leaves some out. The table includes under 2,000,000 clones, about 95% detected once. General study points: Donor scarcity curtailed the genetic and exposure-history diversity represented herein. How much donors shared clonotypes was expected to be affected by sequencing depth. Sorted-subset sequencing was shown by rarefaction to be incomplete despite large depth.

The sample taken for sequencing was naive CD8+ T cells sorted from blood. The sequence was obtained from a man younger than 30 in good health. This chain uses TRBV2 with TRBJ1-2, with D possibly matching TRBD1 (6 bases). Here the CDR3 DNA reads TGTGCCAGCAGCGAAAGTGAAGAGAGGGGGAGTCTCTATGGCTACACCTTC. It encodes CASSESEERGSLYGYTF.